Below are 27 T cell receptor beta chains sequenced from a single sample in a study of T cell responses to AZD1222 COVID-19 vaccine. Using immunoSEQ multiplex PCR, the repertoire was profiled, and TCRdb retains in-frame clones only, with some absent. Of 83,000 or so clones listed, 88% are singletons. The sample in question was peripheral blood, obtained 28 days after the second AZD1222 dose. The receptors come from an adult who received the AZD1222 COVID-19 vaccine.

The DNA for the CDR3 is TGCGCCAGCAGCTTAGGGGACTCTGTAGACACCATATATTTT. Encoded protein: CASSLGDSVDTIYF. The chain carries TRBV5-1 and TRBJ1-3; possible D gene TRBD1, 5 bases. The germline gives CDR1 SGHRS, CDR2 YFSETQ. The CDR3 runs 14 residues. V was cut by 2 bases and J by 8 bases, with 14 bases left in between. Looking up the rest from reference TRBV5-1 and TRBJ1-3 gives the full variable domain: KAGVTQTPRYLIKTRGQQVTLSCSPISGHRSVSWYQQTPGQGLQFLFEYFSETQRNKGNFPGRFSGRQFSNSRSEMNVSTLELGDSALYLCASSLGDSVDTIYFGEGSWLTVV.

This clone was counted once. The J gene is TRBJ1-3, the V gene TRBV14; D may be TRBD1 (5 bases). CDR3 length equals 18 residues. V lost 4 bases and J 0 bases, leaving 19 bases between the germline ends. Looked up from germline, CDR1 is SGHDN and CDR2 is FVKESK. The CDR3 here is CASSPTRGLLHSGNTIYF. The DNA for the CDR3 is TGTGCCAGCAGCCCGACAAGGGGATTACTACACTCTGGAAACACCATATATTTT.

The gene calls are TRBV6-2 or TRBV6-3 and TRBJ2-1; TRBD2 matches 7 bases. The CDR3 covers 17 residues. V shed 7 bases, J shed 0 bases, and the junction held 12 bases outside the gene matches. Germline V lookup: CDR1 MNHEY, CDR2 SVGEGT. The DNA for the CDR3 is TGTGCCAGCACCCCCCTAGGAGCTAGCGGCTCCTACAATGAGCAGTTCTTC. This gives the protein CASTPLGASGSYNEQFF.

This chain links TRBV29-1 with TRBJ1-2; tentatively, D is TRBD1 (6 bases). CDR3 length equals 14 residues. V lost 2 bases and J 6 bases, leaving 16 bases between the germline ends. Germline CDR1 reads SQVTM; CDR2 reads ANQGSEA. CDR3 in DNA: TGCAGCGTTGAAAGGTTAGGGACAACAAATGGCTACACCTTC. Amino acids: CSVERLGTTNGYTF. Full variable domain (rest looked up from reference TRBV29-1 and TRBJ1-2): SAVISQKPSRDICQRGTSLTIQCQVDSQVTMMFWYRQQPGQSLTLIATANQGSEATYESGFVIDKFPISRPNLTFSTLTVSNMSPEDSSIYLCSVERLGTTNGYTFGSGTRLTVV.

V is TRBV18 and J is TRBJ2-5; 8 nucleotides align to TRBD1. The germline V gene has CDR1 KGHSH and CDR2 LQKENI. CDR3 size: 15 residues. The V and J ends lost 3 bases and 0 bases, in that order; junction bases with no gene match: 3. This CDR3 is CASSPRTGNQETQYF. In nucleotides, the CDR3 is TGTGCCAGCTCACCTAGGACAGGGAACCAAGAGACCCAGTACTTC. Supplemented by reference TRBV18 and TRBJ2-5, the full variable domain reads NAGVMQNPRHLVRRRGQEARLRCSPMKGHSHVYWYRQLPEEGLKFMVYLQKENIIDESGMPKERFSAEFPKEGPSILRIQQVVRGDSAAYFCASSPRTGNQETQYFGPGTRLLVL.

The chain joins TRBV6-1 to TRBJ2-1; D might be TRBD2 (6 bases). Germline V lookup: CDR1 MNHNS, CDR2 SASEGT. Trimming removed 2 bases from V and 9 bases from J, with 14 bases in between. CDR3 length equals 14 residues. CDR3 nucleotides: TGTGCCAGCAGTGAATTGGGGGGTTCGGGTGAGCAGTTCTTC. This translates into CASSELGGSGEQFF.

This clone was seen once. The chain uses TRBV18 and TRBJ2-1, with 9 positions matching TRBD2. The CDR3 totals 16 residues. Per germline, CDR1 KGHSH and CDR2 LQKENI. V lost 5 bases and J lost 7; bases outside the gene matches: 12. CDR3 in amino acids: CASSSREGRYFNEQFF. The CDR3 nucleotides are TGTGCCAGCTCATCGCGGGAGGGCCGTTACTTTAATGAGCAGTTCTTC.

The J gene is TRBJ1-1, the V gene TRBV10-1; TRBD1 matches at 7 bases. After removal of 6 bases from V and 3 bases from J, the junction contained 4 bases not matched to a gene. The CDR3 totals 13 residues. Germline CDR1 WNHNN, CDR2 SYGVQD (reference sequence). CDR3 DNA sequence: TGCGCCAGCAGGCCGGACAGGCACACTGAAGCTTTCTTT. This translates into CASRPDRHTEAFF.

This clone has just one count. The chain is built from TRBV5-1 and TRBJ1-4; 7 nucleotides align to TRBD1. The length of the CDR3 is 12 residues. After removal of 4 bases from V and 7 bases from J, the junction contained 1 base not matched to a gene. Germline lookup yields CDR1 SGHRS and CDR2 YFSETQ. CDR3 amino acids: CASSNRGEKLFF. The CDR3 DNA sequence: TGCGCCAGCAGCAACAGGGGTGAAAAACTGTTTTTT.

This chain uses TRBV5-1 with TRBJ2-7; TRBD1 aligns across 7 bases. Germline V CDR1 and CDR2: SGHRS, YFSETQ. The CDR3 is 13 amino acids. Unmatched junction bases numbered 9, after V lost 6 bases and J lost 6 bases. The CDR3 sequence: CASTPPRGLEQYF. The CDR3 bases are TGCGCCAGCACCCCGCCGAGGGGGCTCGAGCAGTACTTC.

The chain couples TRBV6-5 to TRBJ1-2, with 8 bases matching TRBD1. Trimming took 8 bases from V and 10 from J; bases not matched to a gene: 12. There are 13 residues in the CDR3. CDR1 MNHEY and CDR2 SVGAGI come from the germline V gene. The CDR3 nucleotides read TGTGCCAGCGGTCAGGGGGCAAAGTCCCCCTACACCTTC. This gives the protein CASGQGAKSPYTF.

This chain links TRBV6-2 or TRBV6-3 with TRBJ1-1; D is unclear. CDR3 length equals 16 residues. Trimming took off 5 bases at V and 4 bases at J, with 20 bases between the two ends. The V gene's germline CDR1 is MNHEY and CDR2 SVGEGT. The CDR3 is CASSTYFVDNSTEAFF. The CDR3 DNA is TGTGCCAGCAGTACGTATTTTGTCGACAACAGCACTGAAGCTTTCTTT.

This chain links TRBV19 with TRBJ1-1; the D is unclear. V dropped 6 bases and J dropped 0 bases, with 11 bases sitting between them. This CDR3 region has 14 residues. The germline V gene encodes CDR1 LNHDA and CDR2 SQIVND (reference sequence). The CDR3 loop reads CASRTPKLNTEAFF. CDR3 coding DNA: TGTGCCAGTAGGACCCCCAAGCTGAACACTGAAGCTTTCTTT.

As concerns this clone: This same CDR3 is encoded by further DNA sequences in the sample. J is TRBJ1-6 and V is TRBV18, with D hard to call. V lost 3 bases and J 7 bases, leaving 10 bases between the germline ends. This CDR3 has 14 amino acids. Germline V gene lookup returns CDR1 KGHSH and CDR2 LQKENI. The CDR3 sequence: CASSPETANSPLHF. The CDR3 DNA reads as TGTGCCAGCTCACCGGAAACAGCCAATTCACCCCTCCACTTT.

This clone was observed a handful of times. The chain has TRBV4-1 and TRBJ2-1; D is unresolved. Germline V gene lookup returns CDR1 MGHRA and CDR2 YSYEKL. The CDR3 runs to 17 residues. Trimming left V 3 bases short and J 0 bases short, with 15 bases between. In DNA form, the CDR3 reads TGCGCCAGCAGCCAGAGTGTACAGCGAAGCTCCTACAATGAGCAGTTCTTC. Protein product: CASSQSVQRSSYNEQFF.

The V gene is TRBV14, the J gene TRBJ1-1; D remains unclear. The V end lost 0 bases, the J end lost 3 bases, and 20 bases lay between the germline ends. This CDR3 contains 18 residues. CDR1 SGHDN and CDR2 FVKESK come from the germline V gene. The CDR3 DNA reads as TGTGCCAGCAGCCAAGATCGGCAGATGGGCAGACCGTACACTGAAGCTTTCTTT. This sequence encodes CASSQDRQMGRPYTEAFF.

The genes are TRBV27 and TRBJ2-1, with 15 bases fitting TRBD2. J was trimmed by 7 bases and V by 8 bases; bases with no gene match: 0. Germline-derived CDR1 and CDR2 are MNHEY and SMNVEV (reference sequence). The CDR3 totals 13 residues. The CDR3 DNA reads TGTGCCAGCGGACTAGCGGGAGGGAATGAGCAGTTCTTC. It yields the protein CASGLAGGNEQFF.

This clone has a handful of counts. The rearrangement links TRBV6-5 to TRBJ2-3; TRBD1 agrees at 9 bases. Germline CDR1 reads MNHEY; CDR2 reads SVGAGI. There are 12 residues in the CDR3. The CDR3: CASGTGTDTQYF. The CDR3 nucleotides read TGTGCATCCGGGACAGGGACAGATACGCAGTATTTT.

The gene calls are TRBV5-4 and TRBJ1-1; the D gene is possibly TRBD1 (5 bases). Trimming left V 4 bases short and J 3 bases short, with 10 bases between. The CDR3 has 13 amino acids. Per germline, CDR1 SGHNT and CDR2 YYREEE (reference sequence). CDR3 residues: CASSRDAHTEAFF. The CDR3 coding sequence is TGTGCCAGCAGCAGGGACGCGCACACTGAAGCTTTCTTT.

This rearrangement joins TRBV10-2 to TRBJ1-5; tentative D call: TRBD1 (5 bases). Trimming cost V 3 bases and J 6 bases, with 12 bases left between them. Germline CDR1 and CDR2: WSHSY and SAAADI. There are 14 residues in the CDR3. CDR3 bases: TGCGCCAGCAGTGATCCACCGGGGGGTCAGCCCCAGCATTTT. It translates to CASSDPPGGQPQHF.

The chain uses TRBV5-1 and TRBJ2-1, with 10 positions matching TRBD2. CDR1 SGHRS and CDR2 YFSETQ come from the germline V gene. This CDR3 is 14 amino acids long. Trimming took 1 base from V and 14 from J; bases not matched to a gene: 9. The CDR3 reads CASSLRSGRAGEFF. CDR3 nucleotides: TGCGCCAGCAGCTTGCGGAGCGGGAGGGCCGGGGAGTTCTTC.

V is TRBV28 and J is TRBJ2-2; D perhaps matches TRBD1 (6 bases). This CDR3 has 13 amino acids. CDR1 MDHEN and CDR2 SYDVKM come from the germline V gene. V shed 10 bases and J shed 5 bases, with 14 bases lying between them. This chain's CDR3 is CANSDSPTGELFF. Here the CDR3 DNA reads TGTGCCAACTCGGACAGCCCTACCGGGGAGCTGTTTTTT.

The J gene is TRBJ2-5, the V gene TRBV7-2; 13 bases align to TRBD2. The CDR3 spans 16 residues. J gave up 4 bases and V 5 bases, and 7 bases lay outside the gene matches. The germline V gene encodes CDR1 SGHTA and CDR2 FQGNSA. CDR3 bases: TGTGCCAGCAGCAAACCGGGACTAGCGGGAACAGAGACCCAGTACTTC. Protein product: CASSKPGLAGTETQYF.

The gene calls are TRBV19 and TRBJ1-5, with TRBD1 identical over 8 bases. CDR1 and CDR2 (germline): LNHDA, SQIVND (reference sequence). V trimming: 4 bases; J trimming: 3 bases; junction bases outside the gene matches: 5. The CDR3 sequence is 15 residues long. This CDR3 is CASSKDRANNQPQHF. CDR3 coding DNA: TGTGCCAGTAGTAAGGACAGGGCCAACAATCAGCCCCAGCATTTT.

The genes are TRBV28 and TRBJ1-1; 11 bases line up with TRBD1. This CDR3 is built from 19 residues. Trimming cost V 4 bases and J 4 bases; bases outside gene matches: 17. CDR1 and CDR2 (germline): MDHEN, SYDVKM. CDR3 residues: CASSSPGGGDRGEGTEAFF. The CDR3 bases are TGTGCCAGCAGTTCCCCCGGTGGGGGGGACAGGGGGGAGGGCACTGAAGCTTTCTTT.

The chain joins TRBV29-1 to TRBJ1-6; D is unclear. This CDR3 comprises 14 residues. In germline, CDR1 is SQVTM, CDR2 ANQGSEA. Deletions cut 6 bases from V and 7 bases from J, with 16 bases between. CDR3 loop: CSVEVAGSNSPLHF. CDR3 bases: TGCAGCGTCGAGGTGGCAGGCTCAAATTCACCCCTCCACTTT. Supplemented by reference TRBV29-1 and TRBJ1-6, the full variable domain reads SAVISQKPSRDICQRGTSLTIQCQVDSQVTMMFWYRQQPGQSLTLIATANQGSEATYESGFVIDKFPISRPNLTFSTLTVSNMSPEDSSIYLCSVEVAGSNSPLHFGNGTRLTVT.

The chain employs TRBV5-6 and TRBJ1-3; D remains ambiguous. The CDR3 is made up of 17 amino acids. Germline CDR1 SGHDT, CDR2 YYEEEE. With 4 bases removed from V and 1 base from J, the gap between germline ends came to 18 bases. This CDR3 is CASSPRLKGGSGNTIYF. Written as DNA, the CDR3 is TGTGCCAGCAGCCCCCGATTGAAGGGAGGATCTGGAAACACCATATATTTT. The full variable domain, in which reference TRBV5-6 and TRBJ1-3 provide the parts outside the CDR3, is DAGVTQSPTHLIKTRGQQVTLRCSPKSGHDTVSWYQQALGQGPQFIFQYYEEEERQRGNFPDRFSGHQFPNYSSELNVNALLLGDSALYLCASSPRLKGGSGNTIYFGEGSWLTVV.